This is a list of T cell receptor beta chains from one sample in a study of blood T cells in healthy people across ages. TCRdb fed the 5' RACE reads into MiXCR, producing one record per CDR3 protein. Here the sample spans fewer than 1 million distinct CDR3 sequences, approximately 44% being singletons. Sequencing was performed on blood. The receptors were sampled from a man aged 60-69 years in good health. Both conserved end residues are part of each CDR3. Each record gives: CDR3 protein, D gene, J gene, V gene. D genes are given only for firm matches.

CDR3: CSARALRTSGGTDTQYF; D: TRBD2; J: TRBJ2-3; V: TRBV20-1
CDR3: CASSPSAGSTEQFF; D: .; J: TRBJ2-1; V: TRBV6-5
CDR3: CASGPGDTQYF; D: .; J: TRBJ2-3; V: TRBV11-1
CDR3: CASSLALGLETQYF; D: .; J: TRBJ2-5; V: TRBV5-8
CDR3: CASSLNGFTDTQYF; D: .; J: TRBJ2-3; V: TRBV11-1
CDR3: CASSEPLVSDTQYF; D: .; J: TRBJ2-3; V: TRBV2
CDR3: CASARGMDYNEQFF; D: .; J: TRBJ2-1; V: TRBV9
CDR3: CASSLSSGDRAQDTQYF; D: .; J: TRBJ2-3; V: TRBV4-3
CDR3: CASSKRPTAINTEAFF; D: .; J: TRBJ1-1; V: TRBV6-2/TRBV6-3
CDR3: CASSQDAGTSTDTQYF; D: .; J: TRBJ2-3; V: TRBV4-3
CDR3: CASSPGLTGETQYF; D: .; J: TRBJ2-5; V: TRBV13
CDR3: CASSLAGDTGELFF; D: TRBD2; J: TRBJ2-2; V: TRBV7-3
CDR3: CSARPLAGTSYNERFF; D: TRBD2; J: TRBJ2-1; V: TRBV20-1
CDR3: CASSQRTGSKNIQYF; D: TRBD1; J: TRBJ2-4; V: TRBV28
CDR3: CSARDWGHVFDNSPLHF; D: .; J: TRBJ1-6; V: TRBV20-1
CDR3: CASSQPGHGSSGANVLTF; D: .; J: TRBJ2-6; V: TRBV18
CDR3: CASSLIRGRGVYNEQFF; D: .; J: TRBJ2-1; V: TRBV4-3
CDR3: CASSPPRLRSGETQYF; D: .; J: TRBJ2-5; V: TRBV18
CDR3: CASSLTTRTNEQFF; D: .; J: TRBJ2-1; V: TRBV7-9
CDR3: CSVWGRDQPQHF; D: .; J: TRBJ1-5; V: TRBV20-1
CDR3: CASSLRGNPNYGYTF; D: .; J: TRBJ1-2; V: TRBV28
CDR3: CASSLAGYNEKLFF; D: .; J: TRBJ1-4; V: TRBV5-1
CDR3: CASSGVTSGGLAKNTQYF; D: TRBD2; J: TRBJ2-4; V: TRBV2
CDR3: CASSWSRETQYF; D: .; J: TRBJ2-5; V: TRBV12-3/TRBV12-4
CDR3: CATKTEVPYEQYF; D: .; J: TRBJ2-7; V: TRBV28
CDR3: CASSPRVNTDTQYF; D: .; J: TRBJ2-3; V: TRBV7-2
CDR3: CASSFRGTSGDNEQFF; D: TRBD2; J: TRBJ2-1; V: TRBV7-2
CDR3: CASSEFGGETYNEQFF; D: TRBD2; J: TRBJ2-1; V: TRBV25-1
CDR3: CAISPQGHTEAFF; D: .; J: TRBJ1-1; V: TRBV10-3
CDR3: CASTKDRGSTYEQYF; D: TRBD1; J: TRBJ2-7; V: TRBV6-2/TRBV6-3
CDR3: CASRHMGGNEQYF; D: .; J: TRBJ2-7; V: TRBV10-2
CDR3: CAISLDRGYEQYF; D: TRBD1; J: TRBJ2-7; V: TRBV10-3
CDR3: CASSLKPGQNTGELFF; D: .; J: TRBJ2-2; V: TRBV5-1
CDR3: CASSYKGAPHEQYF; D: TRBD1; J: TRBJ2-7; V: TRBV6-5
CDR3: CASSQGPEGEPQYF; D: .; J: TRBJ2-5; V: TRBV5-6
CDR3: CSVVGTEANEQFF; D: .; J: TRBJ2-1; V: TRBV29-1
CDR3: CAGSLRVAGGMNEQFF; D: TRBD1; J: TRBJ2-1; V: TRBV5-1
CDR3: CATSDLQRDRRETQYF; D: .; J: TRBJ2-5; V: TRBV24-1
CDR3: CAISEGNTQYF; D: .; J: TRBJ2-3; V: TRBV10-3
CDR3: CASSYYDRGSYEQYF; D: TRBD1; J: TRBJ2-7; V: TRBV6-5
CDR3: CASSPDQETQYF; D: .; J: TRBJ2-5; V: TRBV4-3
CDR3: CASSETSRGGDTQYF; D: TRBD2; J: TRBJ2-3; V: TRBV9
CDR3: CATSREQATANYGYTF; D: .; J: TRBJ1-2; V: TRBV15
CDR3: CASSQVKGTGHGEQFF; D: .; J: TRBJ2-1; V: TRBV4-3
CDR3: CRAGNRIYGYTF; D: .; J: TRBJ1-2; V: TRBV20-1
CDR3: CASSVGGDYYEQYF; D: TRBD2; J: TRBJ2-7; V: TRBV9
CDR3: CASSTTGTANEKLFF; D: TRBD1; J: TRBJ1-4; V: TRBV6-6
CDR3: CASKTDSGGRTDTQYF; D: TRBD2; J: TRBJ2-3; V: TRBV5-1
CDR3: CASSYTLEGPSGEYF; D: .; J: TRBJ2-5; V: TRBV6-5
CDR3: CASSPQGSEKLFF; D: .; J: TRBJ1-4; V: TRBV18
CDR3: CASSQDSAGAGARTEAFF; D: .; J: TRBJ1-1; V: TRBV4-3
CDR3: CSARSGGQGNLNQPQHF; D: TRBD1; J: TRBJ1-5; V: TRBV20-1
CDR3: CAWSTGTGAFNEQFF; D: TRBD1; J: TRBJ2-1; V: TRBV30
CDR3: CASSLDGASYEQYF; D: .; J: TRBJ2-7; V: TRBV5-1
CDR3: CASTPELAGGETQYF; D: TRBD2; J: TRBJ2-5; V: TRBV2
CDR3: CASSTGTTETQYF; D: TRBD2; J: TRBJ2-5; V: TRBV5-4
CDR3: CASSWGLDVAKNIQYF; D: .; J: TRBJ2-4; V: TRBV7-2
CDR3: CASTLGGGTEGYTF; D: .; J: TRBJ1-2; V: TRBV7-2